The clone carrying this T cell receptor beta chain has at least ten counts. Its antigen remains unidentified. The entry originates in a study of T cells in Graves' hyperthyroidism and ophthalmopathy. Study-wide results and limits: In validation, the model predicted ophthalmopathy. These predictions came a median approximately 5.9 months before onset.

The investigators amplified TCR beta CDR3 regions from RNA transcripts. When the TCR CDR3 underwent first-round RT-PCR, the HTBI primer set was used. From the multiplex PCR reads, TCRdb called clonotypes with MiXCR, one entry per CDR3 protein. In the table there are under 700,000 distinct CDR3 sequences, over 15% of which are singletons. Germline trimming cut 4 bases from V and 5 bases from J; bases unmatched to any gene: 11. CDR1 is SGHDT and CDR2 is YYEEEE in the germline V gene. The CDR3 runs 15 residues. This sequence was found in a woman between 18 and 30 years old with Graves' hyperthyroidism. Sequenced: blood. The rearrangement uses TRBV5-6 and TRBJ1-2, with 7 positions matching TRBD1. CDR3 amino acids: CASSDPTGTRYGYTF. The CDR3, as DNA: TGTGCCAGCAGCGATCCGACAGGGACGAGATATGGCTACACCTTC.